The 27 T cell receptor beta chains in this list originate from one sample, sequenced in a study of blood T cell repertoires in COVID-19. Libraries were prepared by immunoSEQ multiplex PCR; TCRdb keeps only in-frame clonotypes and omits some of them. Of around 200,000 clones detected, around 86% appear once; the ten largest clones hold 2.7%. Sequencing was performed on peripheral blood. The receptors were sampled from a man aged 35 to 55 with active or convalescent COVID-19.

The chain carries TRBV5-4 and TRBJ2-7, with TRBD2 as a possible D gene (5 bases). Per the germline V gene, CDR1 is SGHNT and CDR2 is YYREEE (reference sequence). Between the trimmed V and J ends, which lost 4 bases and 5 bases, there was a span of 19 bases. The length of the CDR3 is 15 residues. CDR3 region: CASSRPLAGFNEQYF. CDR3 nucleotides: TGTGCCAGCAGCCGTCCCTTGGCGGGTTTTAACGAGCAGTACTTC.

The table lists this clone with a few counts. J is TRBJ1-5 and V is TRBV6-5; D possibly corresponds to TRBD1 (5 bases). The V and J ends lost 6 bases and 2 bases respectively, with 14 bases between them. The CDR3 runs 15 residues. Germline CDR1 and CDR2: MNHEY and SVGAGI. CDR3 protein: CASRSRVEGNQPQHF. Here the CDR3 DNA reads TGTGCCAGCAGATCCAGGGTTGAAGGCAATCAGCCCCAGCATTTT.

The chain recombines TRBV28 with TRBJ1-5, with D hard to call. Germline values: CDR1 MDHEN, CDR2 SYDVKM. Trimming cost V 10 bases and J 7 bases, with 14 bases left between them. This CDR3 comprises 12 residues. Here the CDR3 DNA reads TGTGCCACCAACGGGTTGAACCAGCCCCAGCATTTT. Translation: CATNGLNQPQHF.

J is TRBJ1-1 and V is TRBV12-3 or TRBV12-4; no clear D. V lost 1 base and J lost 11, with 14 bases in between. CDR3 length equals 13 residues. The DNA for the CDR3 is TGTGCCAGCAGTTTAGGTCCCTCATCTAAGGCTTTCTTT. It is translated as CASSLGPSSKAFF.

This chain connects TRBV7-2 to TRBJ1-6; the D gene is possibly TRBD1 (6 bases). V was clipped by 5 bases and J by 1 base, with 15 bases between them. Germline loops: CDR1 SGHTA, CDR2 FQGNSA. CDR3 length equals 17 residues. The CDR3 DNA is TGTGCCAGCAGCCCGAGGGACACAGGGTCCTATAATTCACCCCTCCACTTT. This codes for CASSPRDTGSYNSPLHF.

The chain recombines TRBV11-1 with TRBJ1-4; no reliable D call. Germline CDR1 reads SGHAT; CDR2 reads FQDESV (reference sequence). The CDR3 contains 13 residues. Between the trimmed V and J ends, which lost 3 bases and 7 bases, there was a span of 9 bases. The CDR3 nucleotides read TGTGCCAGCAGCTTTTTCGGGAGTGAAAAACTGTTTTTT. Amino acid sequence: CASSFFGSEKLFF.

This chain links TRBV28 with TRBJ2-7, with 8 bases aligning to TRBD1. V gave up 3 bases and J gave up 4 bases; unmatched junction bases: 11. Looked up from germline, CDR1 is MDHEN and CDR2 is SYDVKM. There are 16 residues in the CDR3. The CDR3 loop is CASSFHLRTGTYEQYF. CDR3 DNA: TGTGCCAGCAGTTTTCACCTCCGGACAGGGACTTACGAGCAGTACTTC.

The CDR3 here is CASSLTQEGSSSYNEQFF. CDR3 in DNA: TGTGCCAGCAGCTTGACACAGGAAGGGTCTAGCTCCTACAATGAGCAGTTCTTC. The J gene is TRBJ2-1, the V gene TRBV5-6; weak D call: TRBD1 (5 bases). Looked up from germline, CDR1 is SGHDT and CDR2 is YYEEEE. V was shortened by 1 base and J by 0 bases, with 17 bases between the two germline ends. The CDR3 runs 18 residues.

This chain links TRBV28 with TRBJ1-1; D is uncertain. V gave up 5 bases and J gave up 3 bases, with 13 bases separating them. The germline V gene encodes CDR1 MDHEN and CDR2 SYDVKM. There are 14 residues in the CDR3. The CDR3 sequence is CASSTQEAHTEAFF. For the CDR3, the DNA is TGTGCCAGCAGTACTCAGGAAGCACACACTGAAGCTTTCTTT. Full variable domain (remainder filled in from reference TRBV28 and TRBJ1-1): DVKVTQSSRYLVKRTGEKVFLECVQDMDHENMFWYRQDPGLGLRLIYFSYDVKMKEKGDIPEGYSVSREKKERFSLILESASTNQTSMYLCASSTQEAHTEAFFGQGTRLTVV.

The chain links TRBV19 to TRBJ2-7; the match to TRBD1 covers 8 bases. Germline CDR1 reads LNHDA; CDR2 reads SQIVND (reference sequence). CDR3 length: 14 amino acids. V was clipped by 7 bases and J by 3 bases; unmatched bases: 8. The CDR3 DNA sequence: TGTGCCAGTACCCCCGGGACAGGCAACTACGAGCAGTACTTC. Translated, it gives CASTPGTGNYEQYF.

The chain recombines TRBV19 with TRBJ1-4, with D perhaps matching TRBD1 (5 bases). The CDR3 covers 15 residues. CDR1 is LNHDA and CDR2 is SQIVND in the germline V gene (reference sequence). The ends were cut back, 4 bases at V and 4 bases at J, with 13 bases in the middle. The CDR3 DNA reads as TGTGCCAGTAGTACTCCAGGGAATCGTAATGAAAAACTGTTTTTT. Its protein product is CASSTPGNRNEKLFF.

This clone was found once. The chain carries TRBV27 and TRBJ2-4; D gene unclear. The CDR3 is made up of 14 amino acids. Trimming left V 0 bases short and J 11 bases short, with 14 bases between. Per germline, CDR1 MNHEY and CDR2 SMNVEV (reference sequence). CDR3 sequence (DNA): TGTGCCAGCAGTTTATCGCCCGCCGCGGTTGTTCAGTACTTC. This sequence encodes CASSLSPAAVVQYF.

CDR3 sequence (DNA): TGTGCCACCAGCAGAGGGGGACAGGGGCAGAATGAGCAGTTCTTC. Its translation is CATSRGGQGQNEQFF. The V and J genes are TRBV15 and TRBJ2-1; 10 bases line up with TRBD1. This CDR3 contains 15 residues. V lost 1 base and J lost 7; bases outside the gene matches: 4. The germline V gene encodes CDR1 LNHNV and CDR2 YYDKDF (reference sequence).

This chain uses TRBV28 with TRBJ1-5; 8 nucleotides agree with TRBD1. Per the germline V gene, CDR1 is MDHEN and CDR2 is SYDVKM. V was pared by 6 bases and J by 4 bases, with 5 bases of the junction left unmatched. CDR3 length: 14 residues. In DNA, the CDR3 is TGTGCCAGCAGCGGGACAGGTCGAAATCAGCCCCAGCATTTT. The encoded protein is CASSGTGRNQPQHF.

CDR3 nucleotides: TGTGCCAGCAGCCTTGGCACAGATACGCAGTATTTT. It translates to CASSLGTDTQYF. V usage is TRBV13 and J usage is TRBJ2-3, with no clear D. There are 12 residues in the CDR3. Germline CDR1 is PRHDT and CDR2 is FYEKMQ (reference sequence). V lost 5 bases and J lost 1, with 4 bases in between.

The chain uses TRBV12-3 or TRBV12-4 and TRBJ2-1; D gene uncertain. This CDR3 has 13 residues. Trimming took 6 bases from V and 9 from J, leaving 15 bases between them. The CDR3 here is CASRITEDPEQFF. The CDR3 DNA follows: TGTGCCAGCAGAATTACTGAAGATCCTGAGCAGTTCTTC.

This rearrangement joins TRBV6-4 to TRBJ1-2; D uncertain. The CDR3 is made up of 13 amino acids. The germline V gene has CDR1 MRHNA and CDR2 SNTAGT. The V and J ends lost 6 bases and 3 bases respectively, with 11 bases between them. CDR3 nucleotides: TGTGCCAGCAGCCCGGACGGGGACTATGGCTACACCTTC. Translation: CASSPDGDYGYTF.

The J gene is TRBJ1-1, the V gene TRBV28; 8 bases agree with TRBD1. The germline V gene encodes CDR1 MDHEN and CDR2 SYDVKM. The ends lost 4 bases at V and 4 bases at J; junction bases unmatched: 8. The CDR3 totals 15 residues. CDR3 in amino acids: CASSWGQATGTEAFF. CDR3 in DNA: TGTGCCAGCAGTTGGGGACAGGCGACGGGCACTGAAGCTTTCTTT. Using reference TRBV28 and TRBJ1-1 for the parts outside the CDR3, the full variable domain is DVKVTQSSRYLVKRTGEKVFLECVQDMDHENMFWYRQDPGLGLRLIYFSYDVKMKEKGDIPEGYSVSREKKERFSLILESASTNQTSMYLCASSWGQATGTEAFFGQGTRLTVV.

This clone has more than one count but fewer than ten. The V call is TRBV5-1, the J call TRBJ2-1; 8 bases line up with TRBD2. V lost 4 bases, J lost 8 bases, and 14 bases stayed unmatched. This CDR3 region has 16 residues. CDR1 is SGHRS and CDR2 is YFSETQ in the germline V gene. The CDR3 protein is CASSPGRNSGDHEQFF. The CDR3 region has the DNA TGCGCCAGCAGCCCTGGTCGCAATAGCGGGGACCATGAGCAGTTCTTC.

The chain recombines TRBV28 with TRBJ1-1, with D possibly being TRBD1 (6 bases). Germline V gene sequence: CDR1 MDHEN, CDR2 SYDVKM. The length of the CDR3 is 16 residues. Trimming took 1 base from V and 4 from J, leaving 16 bases between them. CDR3 region: CASSLSVDRSSTEAFF. DNA of the CDR3: TGTGCCAGCAGTTTATCGGTTGACAGGTCATCCACTGAAGCTTTCTTT. Together with reference TRBV28 and TRBJ1-1, the CDR3 gives the full variable domain: DVKVTQSSRYLVKRTGEKVFLECVQDMDHENMFWYRQDPGLGLRLIYFSYDVKMKEKGDIPEGYSVSREKKERFSLILESASTNQTSMYLCASSLSVDRSSTEAFFGQGTRLTVV.

The table lists this clone with a few counts. One end of the junction fails to match germline, which may point to a read error. The rearrangement uses TRBV2 and TRBJ2-7, with 13 bases lining up with TRBD2. Germline V gene sequence: CDR1 SNHLY, CDR2 FYNNEI. This CDR3 contains 14 residues. CDR3 loop: CASSARTSGGLSNF. The DNA of the CDR3 is TGTGCCAGCAGTGCCCGGACTAGCGGGGGACTATCGAACTTC.

This clone was observed a few times. The genes are TRBV29-1 and TRBJ2-4; D is uncertain. The CDR3 is 15 residues long. V was trimmed by 0 bases and J by 0 bases, leaving 9 bases between them. Germline CDR1 SQVTM, CDR2 ANQGSEA. The CDR3 DNA reads TGCAGCGTTGAAGATAACTACTTAGCCAAAAACATTCAGTACTTC. This gives the protein CSVEDNYLAKNIQYF.

The CDR3 protein is CASSAQLAGSYNEQFF. CDR3 DNA: TGTGCCAGCAGTGCCCAGCTAGCGGGCTCCTACAATGAGCAGTTCTTC. The J gene is TRBJ2-1, the V gene TRBV2, with TRBD2 matching 8 bases. Germline V lookup: CDR1 SNHLY, CDR2 FYNNEI. The CDR3 is made up of 16 amino acids. V gave up 4 bases and J gave up 0 bases; unmatched junction bases: 5.

V and J are TRBV7-8 and TRBJ2-7, with 9 bases aligning to TRBD2. This CDR3 has 15 amino acids. The germline V gene has CDR1 SGHVS and CDR2 FQNEAQ. The V gene end was trimmed by 6 bases and the J gene end by 3 bases; junction bases not matched to a gene: 9. The CDR3 protein is CASRVTGTSNYEQYF. CDR3 bases: TGTGCCAGCAGGGTTACCGGGACTAGCAACTACGAGCAGTACTTC.

The chain combines TRBV7-3 with TRBJ2-3; 8 positions agree with TRBD1. Germline-derived CDR1 and CDR2 are SGHTA and FQGTGA. With V trimmed by 1 base and J by 4 bases, 1 base remained unmatched. This CDR3 is built from 14 residues. This CDR3 reads CASSLMGQADTQYF. For the CDR3, the DNA is TGTGCCAGCAGCTTAATGGGACAGGCAGATACGCAGTATTTT.

This clone was seen just once. V and J are TRBV30 and TRBJ2-5, with D possibly being TRBD1 (7 bases). V was pared by 4 bases and J by 6 bases, with 15 bases between. This CDR3 is built from 13 residues. Per germline, CDR1 GTSNPN and CDR2 SVGIG (reference sequence). Written as DNA, the CDR3 is TGTGCCTGGAATCGGCAGGGGGGAAAGACCCAGTACTTC. It encodes CAWNRQGGKTQYF.

This chain joins TRBV7-2 and TRBJ2-4; no firm D call. The CDR3 is 16 amino acids. V lost 4 bases and J 0 bases, leaving 13 bases between the germline ends. Germline values: CDR1 SGHTA, CDR2 FQGNSA. The CDR3 DNA follows: TGTGCCAGCAGCTCATCTACAGCTTTAGCCAAAAACATTCAGTACTTC. Protein: CASSSSTALAKNIQYF.